This T cell receptor beta chain was captured in a study of response to subunit inactivated influenza vaccine. The CDR3 runs 15 residues. Germline CDR1 reads LNHNV; CDR2 reads YYDKDF (reference sequence). V was clipped by 1 base and J by 0 bases, with 9 bases between them. Remarks on this clonotype: The antigen is undetermined.

Whole-study results and caveats: Few new T cells, the authors suggested, are recruited by each seasonal influenza vaccination.

In TCRdb, the RT-PCR reads were re-called with MiXCR into one record per CDR3 protein. The sample includes hundreds of thousands of distinct CDR3 sequences, 14% of them seen just once. This specimen was PBMCs from blood, taken around 14 days before vaccination. This receptor was identified in a man aged 45-65 years who received an inactivated influenza vaccine. The chain is built from TRBV15 and TRBJ1-2, with D unclear. CDR3 nucleotides: TGTGCCACCAGCAGAGTCCTGGATCCTAACTATGGCTACACCTTC. This translates into CATSRVLDPNYGYTF.